The 3 T cell receptor beta chains reported below all come from one sample, sequenced in a study of blood T cell repertoires in COVID-19. The repertoire was sequenced with immunoSEQ multiplex PCR; TCRdb's copy has only in-frame clones and lacks some. This sample has fewer than 250,000 clones, with 65% to 85% found just once. The material sequenced was PBMCs or T cells enriched from blood (not recorded which). Source of these receptors: a woman aged 30 to 39 who had recovered from COVID-19.

This clone was detected many times. The CDR3 protein is CASSFRPDTQYF. In DNA, the CDR3 is TGTGCCAGCAGTTTCAGGCCAGATACGCAGTATTTT. This chain connects TRBV12-3 or TRBV12-4 to TRBJ2-3; D not certain. The CDR3 loop spans 12 amino acids. With 3 bases removed from V and 4 bases from J, the gap between germline ends came to 5 bases.

V gene TRBV27 combines with J gene TRBJ2-4; tentatively, D is TRBD1 (6 bases). In germline, CDR1 is MNHEY, CDR2 SMNVEV (reference sequence). This CDR3 has 15 amino acids. V lost 6 bases and J 1 base, leaving 13 bases between the germline ends. CDR3 bases: TGTGCCAGCAGCCCACAGGGATTGGCCAAAAACATTCAGTACTTC. Its protein is CASSPQGLAKNIQYF.

The chain carries TRBV28 and TRBJ2-7; 8 positions agree with TRBD1. This CDR3 region has 16 residues. Germline V CDR1 and CDR2: MDHEN, SYDVKM. J lost 5 bases, V lost 8 bases, and 17 bases had no gene match. CDR3 residues: CASPPNGQGRWDEQYF. The DNA for the CDR3 is TGTGCCAGCCCCCCTAACGGACAGGGCAGGTGGGACGAGCAGTACTTC.